This T cell receptor beta chain derives from a study of blood T cells in healthy people across ages. Across the study: Capturing about one barcoded beta molecule per two T cells was achieved by template switching. Study-wide results and caveats: Diversity estimates from one million T cells were considered underestimates. Donors of long life had a larger count of naive CD4+ cells and greater diversity than aged donors.

Together with a sample-barcoded 5' primer, a J-beta primer mix was included in a second PCR lasting about 7 to 12 cycles. TCRdb processed the 5' RACE reads anew with MiXCR; each CDR3 protein has one entry. This sample has 700,000 to 850,000 distinct CDR3 sequences, with 30% to 45% found just once. This clonotype was seen only a few times. Its antigen is as yet unknown. Trimming took 6 bases from V and 11 from J, leaving 31 bases between them. The CDR3 runs 17 residues. The sample consisted of blood. The chain is built from TRBV12-3 or TRBV12-4 and TRBJ2-5, with D possibly being TRBD2 (6 bases). The TCR originated in a man aged 18 to 29 in good health. The CDR3 reads CASRRSSGLLTYNEQYF. For the CDR3, the DNA is TGTGCCAGCAGGAGATCTTCGGGACTTCTTACCTACAATGAGCAGTACTTC.